This T cell receptor (beta chain) emerged from a study of shared clonotypes between healthy human individuals. Study outcomes and limitations: A reduction in generation probabilities was seen for non-shared clonotypes relative to those shared by all four donors.

Notes on this clone: Its specificity is unknown.

Sequenced by immunoSEQ multiplex PCR; TCRdb stores in-frame clones only, minus some. The repertoire holds about 1.5 million clones, with approximately 98% as singletons. This receptor was taken from a man younger than 40 in good health. Sequences were obtained from naive CD4+ T cells sorted from blood. Subset given: CD45RA+ positively selected.

CDR3 bases: TGTGCCAGCAGCTTAGCCGAGACTTACGAGCAGTACTTC. Protein sequence: CASSLAETYEQYF. This chain uses TRBV7-8 with TRBJ2-7, with D unclear. The CDR3 is made up of 13 amino acids. Germline-derived CDR1 and CDR2 are SGHVS and FQNEAQ. Trimming took off 0 bases at V and 4 bases at J, with 7 bases between the two ends.